Reported below is one T cell receptor (beta chain). Antigen specificity is unknown. The data are from a study of beta chain features in type 1 diabetes. CD45RO/CCR7/CD25/CD127/CD95/CD27 staining was used to isolate CD4+ naive, central memory, regulatory and stem cell-like memory cells by sorting. Study-wide points: Possible PCR preference for shorter templates applied equally to patients and controls. Type 1 diabetes patients showed a moderate but significant shortening of TCRB CDR3s in all four CD4+ subsets.

Expressed TCRB transcripts were sequenced because the entire RNA isolate underwent reverse transcription. Profiled with immunoSEQ multiplex PCR; TCRdb holds only in-frame clones, not every one. The sample consists of hundreds of thousands of clones, around 28% of them appearing once. The source material was naive CD4+ T cells from blood. This receptor was taken from a man aged 18 to 30 in good health.

This CDR3 is CASSRGLADTQYF. DNA for the CDR3: TGTGCCAGCTCACGGGGACTAGCAGATACGCAGTATTTT. The J gene is TRBJ2-3, the V gene TRBV18, with TRBD2 matching 8 bases. Germline V gene data show CDR1 as KGHSH and CDR2 as LQKENI. Trimming took 4 bases from V and 4 from J; bases not matched to a gene: 1. There are 13 residues in the CDR3.